This is a list of T cell receptor beta chains from one sample in a study of blood T cell repertoires in COVID-19. The method was immunoSEQ multiplex PCR; TCRdb's version includes in-frame clones alone and lacks a portion of them. The sample has about 200,000 clones, around 88% seen once. The sample taken for sequencing was PBMCs or T cells enriched from blood (not recorded which). The receptors were gathered from a woman aged 25 to 39 who had been exposed to COVID-19. CDR3s include the opening cysteine and the closing phenylalanine or tryptophan. Each record gives: clone size, D gene, J gene, V gene, CDR3 DNA, CDR3 protein. The D gene is left open where the match is weak. Where a row states a size, it is once, few, many or the class of an expanded clone; other rows omit it.

NA	TRBD2	TRBJ2-1	TRBV18	TGTGCCAGCTCACCAGTAGCGGGGGGGCCGGTAACCTACAATGAGCAGTTCTTC	CASSPVAGGPVTYNEQFF
NA	NA	TRBJ2-3	TRBV5-3	TGTGCCAGAAGCTTCAGTTTGGATACGCAGTATTTT	CARSFSLDTQYF
NA	TRBD1	TRBJ2-7	TRBV10-3	TGTGCCATCAGTGATTCTTCCGGGACAGGTGGCTACGAGCAGTACTTC	CAISDSSGTGGYEQYF
NA	NA	TRBJ1-1	TRBV5-6	TGTGCCAGCAGCCGCGGTGGGAGCACTGAAGCTTTCTTT	CASSRGGSTEAFF
NA	TRBD2	TRBJ2-2	TRBV4-1	TGCGCCAGCAGCCAAGATTGGTTAGCGGGGGACAACACCGGGGAGCTGTTTTTT	CASSQDWLAGDNTGELFF
NA	NA	TRBJ1-4	TRBV6-5	TGTGCCAGCAGTTACGCTTGGCAAACAACTAATGAAAAACTGTTTTTT	CASSYAWQTTNEKLFF
NA	TRBD1	TRBJ2-1	TRBV3-1/TRBV3-2	TGTGCCAGCAGCTCTACAGGGGTATTAGGCAATGAGCAGTTCTTC	CASSSTGVLGNEQFF
once	NA	TRBJ2-1	TRBV5-6	TGTGCCAGCAGCTTGGGACAGTACTACAATGAGCAGTTCTTC	CASSLGQYYNEQFF
NA	TRBD1	TRBJ1-3	TRBV10-1	TGCGCCAGCAGTGAAGACAGGGGCTCTGGAAACACCATATATTTT	CASSEDRGSGNTIYF
NA	TRBD1	TRBJ1-1	TRBV5-1	TGCGCCAGCAGCCCGGCTACAGGGGGGGGAACTGAAGCTTTCTTT	CASSPATGGGTEAFF
NA	NA	TRBJ1-2	TRBV5-4	TGTGCCAGCAGCTTGGGGCGGACATCCTATGGCTACACCTTC	CASSLGRTSYGYTF
NA	TRBD1	TRBJ1-6	TRBV9	TGTGCCAGCAGCGTAGAGGACAGGAGCTCCTATAATTCACCCCTCCACTTT	CASSVEDRSSYNSPLHF
NA	NA	TRBJ1-3	TRBV30	TGTGCTATTGCCCCGGGTGATAGTGGAAACACCATATATTTT	CAIAPGDSGNTIYF
once	NA	TRBJ2-7	TRBV9	TGTGCCAGCAGTCCTACTGGTCTTTCCTACGAGCAGTACTTC	CASSPTGLSYEQYF
NA	TRBD1	TRBJ2-3	TRBV2	TGTGCCAGCGCTGGGACAGGGGGCTTAGATACGCAGTATTTT	CASAGTGGLDTQYF
NA	NA	TRBJ2-1	TRBV2	TGTGCCAGCAGTGAAAACAGGGGAGGTAATGAGCAGTTCTTC	CASSENRGGNEQFF
NA	NA	TRBJ2-7	TRBV19	TGTGCCAGTAGTATAACTCCAGGGGTGCTCTCCTACGAGCAGTACTTC	CASSITPGVLSYEQYF
once	TRBD1	TRBJ2-7	TRBV9	TGTGCCAGCAGCCCATTACCGGGACAGGGGGCGTTCGAGCAGTACTTC	CASSPLPGQGAFEQYF
NA	NA	TRBJ1-4	TRBV4-1	TGCGCCAGCTCAGAGGCGGGGGTGGGTGAAAAACTGTTTTTT	CASSEAGVGEKLFF
NA	NA	TRBJ1-1	TRBV18	TGTGCCAGCTCCTTCAGAGGACAGAATGAAGCTTTCTTT	CASSFRGQNEAFF
NA	TRBD1	TRBJ1-5	TRBV15	TGTGCCACCAGCAGGGGACAGGGGGAACATCAGCCCCAGCATTTT	CATSRGQGEHQPQHF
NA	NA	TRBJ2-7	TRBV7-9	TGTGCCAGCAGCCTCGCAGGGGACGAGCAGTACTTC	CASSLAGDEQYF
NA	NA	TRBJ2-1	TRBV7-9	TGTGCCAGCAGCTTCAAGGGGTCGTTGGAAAATGAGCAGTTCTTC	CASSFKGSLENEQFF